This T cell receptor beta chain was identified during a study of T cell repertoires in cytomegalovirus infection. For the study at large: In public TCR beta signatures, there were indications of both CMV infection and matching HLA type. Study results and caveats: Summed public TCR beta family frequency identified CMV carriers bearing the relevant HLA. The response measured ex vivo was dominated by TCR beta clonotypes (HLA-C-restricted and CMV-specific).

About this clonotype itself: Its antigen is still unknown.

The germline gives CDR1 SGHNT, CDR2 YYREEE (reference sequence). The CDR3 has 14 amino acids. V dropped 4 bases and J dropped 2 bases, with 9 bases sitting between them. In TCRdb, the reads were re-called with MiXCR into one record per CDR3 protein. Of roughly 320,000 distinct CDR3 sequences in the sample, approximately 9.5% are singletons; the top ten hold about 3.9%. Source material: PBMCs. V is TRBV5-4 and J is TRBJ2-2; D is undetermined. This receptor was identified in a human donor in good health (CMV status not recorded). Some clones in this sample may be carry-over from other donors' samples. The CDR3 loop is CASSRTTNTGELFF. The CDR3 nucleotides are TGTGCCAGCAGCCGTACTACCAACACCGGGGAGCTGTTTTTT.